These 19 T cell receptor beta chains came from one sample sequenced in a study of blood T cells in healthy people across ages. The use of a sample-barcoded 5' primer and a J-beta primer mix characterized a second PCR of about 6 to 11 cycles. TCRdb itself ran the 5' RACE reads through MiXCR, one entry per CDR3 protein. In the table there are around 1,500,000 distinct CDR3 sequences, 28% of which are singletons. Sequences were obtained from blood. These receptors came from a woman aged 30 to 39 in good health.

The chain couples TRBV24-1 to TRBJ2-1, with unresolved D. Trimming removed 3 bases at V and 4 bases at J, with 6 bases between. The germline V gene has CDR1 KGHDR and CDR2 SFDVKD. The CDR3 is 13 residues long. The CDR3 region has the DNA TGTGCCACCAGTGATCACTATTACAATGAGCAGTTCTTC. Amino acids: CATSDHYYNEQFF.

CDR3 nucleotide sequence: TGCAGTGCCCCGCCCCGGGGTCTGAATGAGCAGTTCTTC. Residues: CSAPPRGLNEQFF. The chain recombines TRBV20-1 with TRBJ2-1; D is possibly TRBD2 (5 bases). The CDR3 sequence is 13 residues long. Trimming removed 6 bases from V and 7 bases from J, with 16 bases in between. Per the germline V gene, CDR1 is DFQATT and CDR2 is SNEGSKA (reference sequence).

This clonotype came up a few times. V usage is TRBV3-1 and J usage is TRBJ2-1; the D gene is possibly TRBD2 (6 bases). The V end lost 8 bases, the J end lost 8 bases, and 22 bases lay between the germline ends. The germline V gene has CDR1 LGHDT and CDR2 YNNKEL (reference sequence). This CDR3 has 15 residues. This CDR3 is CASRRRANGWDEQFF. The CDR3, as DNA: TGTGCCAGCCGCAGGAGGGCGAACGGCTGGGATGAGCAGTTCTTC.

DNA for the CDR3: TGTGCCAGCAGCTCTTACCTGAACACTGAAGCTTTCTTT. As protein: CASSSYLNTEAFF. This rearrangement joins TRBV14 to TRBJ1-1; D is unclear. CDR1 is SGHDN, CDR2 FVKESK, per germline. This CDR3 comprises 13 residues. Trimming stripped 5 bases from V and 0 bases from J, with 7 bases between.

A remark on this clonotype: An end of the junction does not agree with germline; a read error may underlie this. V usage is TRBV5-1 and J usage is TRBJ2-1; a possible D gene is TRBD2 (5 bases). The CDR3 sequence is 16 residues long. Germline V gene data show CDR1 as SGHRS and CDR2 as YFSETQ. In DNA form, the CDR3 reads TGCGCCGGCAGCTTGTCCGGGATTAGCTCCTACAATGAGCAGTTCTTC. As protein: CAGSLSGISSYNEQFF. Full variable domain (remainder filled in from reference TRBV5-1 and TRBJ2-1): KAGVTQTPRYLIKTRGQQVTLSCSPISGHRSVSWYQQTPGQGLQFLFEYFSETQRNKGNFPGRFSGRQFSNSRSEMNVSTLELGDSALYLCAGSLSGISSYNEQFFGPGTRLTVL.

A few counts support this clonotype. V and J are TRBV6-1 and TRBJ2-4; D is possibly TRBD2 (7 bases). The tail of the sequence fits TRBJ2-7 better, so the J call may be wrong. CDR3 size: 15 residues. Germline V CDR1 and CDR2: MNHNS, SASEGT. In nucleotides, the CDR3 is TGTGCCATCGGGGGGCAGGGATACCAGGGGTCCGAGCAGTACTTC. Its protein product is CAIGGQGYQGSEQYF.

This clonotype came up many times. V usage is TRBV29-1 and J usage is TRBJ2-4; D might be TRBD1 (6 bases). V lost 4 bases and J lost 2, with 9 bases in between. Germline loops: CDR1 SQVTM, CDR2 ANQGSEA. This CDR3 contains 13 residues. The CDR3 DNA is TGCAGCGTTGTTAGGGGGTCCAAAAACATTCAGTACTTC. As protein: CSVVRGSKNIQYF. Together with reference TRBV29-1 and TRBJ2-4, the CDR3 gives the full variable domain: SAVISQKPSRDICQRGTSLTIQCQVDSQVTMMFWYRQQPGQSLTLIATANQGSEATYESGFVIDKFPISRPNLTFSTLTVSNMSPEDSSIYLCSVVRGSKNIQYFGAGTRLSVL.

The chain joins TRBV20-1 to TRBJ2-5; D is ambiguous. Gene TRBJ2-7 matches the end of the DNA better, so the J call may be wrong. The CDR3 is 15 residues long. Germline V lookup: CDR1 DFQATT, CDR2 SNEGSKA (reference sequence). The CDR3: CSARDRAEALYEQYF. The CDR3 nucleotides read TGCAGTGCTAGAGACCGGGCCGAGGCCCTCTACGAGCAGTACTTC.

This clonotype was seen a few times. The junction departs from the called germline gene at one end, perhaps through a read error. V is TRBV18 and J is TRBJ2-3; TRBD2 is a possible D gene (5 bases). CDR1 is KGHSH, CDR2 LQKENI, per germline. The CDR3 covers 15 residues. CDR3 protein: CASSSPSGSSDTQYF. The DNA of the CDR3 is TGTGCCAGCTCATCACCGTCTGGGAGCTCAGATACGCAGTATTTT.

This clonotype was picked up a small number of times. The CDR3 spells CASSTQAGGRGEQFF. CDR3 bases: TGTGCCAGCAGCACCCAAGCGGGGGGGCGTGGTGAGCAGTTCTTC. J is TRBJ2-1 and V is TRBV7-9; 10 positions agree with TRBD2. The J segment lost 9 bases and the V segment lost 5 bases, leaving 10 bases of the junction unmatched. Germline loops: CDR1 SEHNR, CDR2 FQNEAQ (reference sequence). This CDR3 has 15 residues.

V is TRBV20-1 and J is TRBJ2-5, with a possible D match to TRBD1 (5 bases). The germline V gene encodes CDR1 DFQATT and CDR2 SNEGSKA (reference sequence). The V end lost 0 bases, the J end lost 0 bases, and 11 bases lay between the germline ends. CDR3 length: 15 amino acids. CDR3 protein: CSARDGARDQETQYF. CDR3 bases: TGCAGTGCTAGAGATGGGGCCCGGGACCAAGAGACCCAGTACTTC.

This clonotype was seen at least ten times. The chain employs TRBV5-1 and TRBJ1-2; D is uncertain. V shed 2 bases and J shed 3 bases, with 14 bases lying between them. This CDR3 has 15 residues. The germline CDR1 and CDR2 sequences are SGHRS and YFSETQ. The CDR3 region has the DNA TGCGCCAGCAGCTTTCTTGGGGTCGGGTACTATGGCTACACCTTC. Its translation is CASSFLGVGYYGYTF.

This clonotype was recorded a few times. The genes are TRBV20-1 and TRBJ2-3, with TRBD2 matching over 9 bases. The CDR3 length is 12 residues. V lost 3 bases to trimming and J lost 5 bases; unmatched junction nucleotides: 0. CDR1 and CDR2 from the germline V gene are DFQATT and SNEGSKA (reference sequence). CDR3 nucleotide sequence: TGCAGTGCTAGTAGCGGGGGAGATACGCAGTATTTT. It is translated as CSASSGGDTQYF.

In its sample, this clonotype was seen many times. The rearrangement links TRBV12-3 or TRBV12-4 to TRBJ2-7; a possible D gene is TRBD1 (6 bases). Trimming removed 3 bases from V and 5 bases from J, with 11 bases in between. CDR3 length equals 13 residues. The CDR3 loop reads CASSFRRGDEQYF. CDR3 in DNA: TGTGCCAGCAGTTTCCGCAGGGGAGACGAGCAGTACTTC.

The table lists this clonotype with a few counts. Germline and junction disagree at one end, which may indicate a read error. The CDR3: CASRPRVGTSRDTQYF. As DNA, the CDR3 is TGTGCCAGCAGGCCGAGGGTTGGGACTAGCAGAGATACGCAGTATTTT. V gene TRBV12-3 or TRBV12-4 combines with J gene TRBJ2-3; TRBD2 matches 9 bases. The CDR3 covers 16 residues.

The V gene is TRBV29-1, the J gene TRBJ2-3; 9 bases fit TRBD1. After removal of 5 bases from V and 1 base from J, the junction contained 4 bases not matched to a gene. Germline V lookup: CDR1 SQVTM, CDR2 ANQGSEA. The CDR3 totals 14 residues. CDR3 amino acids: CSVTRTGGTDTQYF. CDR3 sequence (DNA): TGCAGCGTTACAAGGACAGGGGGCACAGATACGCAGTATTTT.

The gene calls are TRBV27 and TRBJ1-6; weak D call: TRBD1 (5 bases). CDR3 size: 11 residues. The germline V gene has CDR1 MNHEY and CDR2 SMNVEV (reference sequence). CDR3 in DNA: TGTGCACGTGGCAGGGTGGGACCCCTCCACTTT. The encoded protein is CARGRVGPLHF.

As to this clonotype: The final CDR3 position lacks the conserved phenylalanine or tryptophan, pointing to a likely read error. This chain joins TRBV20-1 and TRBJ2-1, with 7 nucleotides matching TRBD2. Germline values: CDR1 DFQATT, CDR2 SNEGSKA (reference sequence). This CDR3 is 13 amino acids long. The trim removed 3 bases at V and 9 bases at J, leaving 8 bases unmatched. The CDR3 reads CSASYSWGGEQFL. DNA for the CDR3: TGCAGTGCTAGCTACAGTTGGGGGGGTGAGCAGTTCCTC.

This clonotype was seen more than once but under ten times. The chain links TRBV6-5 to TRBJ2-7, with D possibly being TRBD2 (6 bases). CDR3 length equals 14 residues. Trimming stripped 6 bases from V and 0 bases from J, with 12 bases between. Germline CDR1 reads MNHEY; CDR2 reads SVGAGI. DNA for the CDR3: TGTGCCAGCAGCCGGGACTTCAGCTCCTACGAGCAGTACTTC. Its translation: CASSRDFSSYEQYF.